This T cell receptor (beta chain) originates from a study of early stage breast cancer tumors. Study as a whole: Each sample averaged around 10-fold read coverage. General study findings and limits: Functional markers like CD4, CD8 and FOXP3 were missed in bulk sequencing. Commonly generated sequences made up most enriched TCRB sequences shared between patients.

This CDR3 has 15 residues. CDR1 and CDR2 from the germline V gene are MNHNS and SASEGT. V was pared by 5 bases and J by 7 bases, with 20 bases between. Within the sample, this clone is medium-sized. Its antigen is still unknown. Only in-frame clones appear in the TCRdb table, and some are missing; sequencing was by immunoSEQ multiplex PCR. Of around 9,000 clones listed, 71% were seen once; the top ten hold roughly 18%. The sequence derives from a person aged 55 to 70 with breast cancer. Sequencing was performed on normal breast tissue next to the tumor. The J gene is TRBJ2-5, the V gene TRBV6-1; TRBD1 is a possible D gene (6 bases). The chain's CDR3 is CASSTPGALVRTQYF. In DNA, the CDR3 is TGTGCCAGCAGTACCCCAGGGGCGCTTGTTCGGACCCAGTACTTC.